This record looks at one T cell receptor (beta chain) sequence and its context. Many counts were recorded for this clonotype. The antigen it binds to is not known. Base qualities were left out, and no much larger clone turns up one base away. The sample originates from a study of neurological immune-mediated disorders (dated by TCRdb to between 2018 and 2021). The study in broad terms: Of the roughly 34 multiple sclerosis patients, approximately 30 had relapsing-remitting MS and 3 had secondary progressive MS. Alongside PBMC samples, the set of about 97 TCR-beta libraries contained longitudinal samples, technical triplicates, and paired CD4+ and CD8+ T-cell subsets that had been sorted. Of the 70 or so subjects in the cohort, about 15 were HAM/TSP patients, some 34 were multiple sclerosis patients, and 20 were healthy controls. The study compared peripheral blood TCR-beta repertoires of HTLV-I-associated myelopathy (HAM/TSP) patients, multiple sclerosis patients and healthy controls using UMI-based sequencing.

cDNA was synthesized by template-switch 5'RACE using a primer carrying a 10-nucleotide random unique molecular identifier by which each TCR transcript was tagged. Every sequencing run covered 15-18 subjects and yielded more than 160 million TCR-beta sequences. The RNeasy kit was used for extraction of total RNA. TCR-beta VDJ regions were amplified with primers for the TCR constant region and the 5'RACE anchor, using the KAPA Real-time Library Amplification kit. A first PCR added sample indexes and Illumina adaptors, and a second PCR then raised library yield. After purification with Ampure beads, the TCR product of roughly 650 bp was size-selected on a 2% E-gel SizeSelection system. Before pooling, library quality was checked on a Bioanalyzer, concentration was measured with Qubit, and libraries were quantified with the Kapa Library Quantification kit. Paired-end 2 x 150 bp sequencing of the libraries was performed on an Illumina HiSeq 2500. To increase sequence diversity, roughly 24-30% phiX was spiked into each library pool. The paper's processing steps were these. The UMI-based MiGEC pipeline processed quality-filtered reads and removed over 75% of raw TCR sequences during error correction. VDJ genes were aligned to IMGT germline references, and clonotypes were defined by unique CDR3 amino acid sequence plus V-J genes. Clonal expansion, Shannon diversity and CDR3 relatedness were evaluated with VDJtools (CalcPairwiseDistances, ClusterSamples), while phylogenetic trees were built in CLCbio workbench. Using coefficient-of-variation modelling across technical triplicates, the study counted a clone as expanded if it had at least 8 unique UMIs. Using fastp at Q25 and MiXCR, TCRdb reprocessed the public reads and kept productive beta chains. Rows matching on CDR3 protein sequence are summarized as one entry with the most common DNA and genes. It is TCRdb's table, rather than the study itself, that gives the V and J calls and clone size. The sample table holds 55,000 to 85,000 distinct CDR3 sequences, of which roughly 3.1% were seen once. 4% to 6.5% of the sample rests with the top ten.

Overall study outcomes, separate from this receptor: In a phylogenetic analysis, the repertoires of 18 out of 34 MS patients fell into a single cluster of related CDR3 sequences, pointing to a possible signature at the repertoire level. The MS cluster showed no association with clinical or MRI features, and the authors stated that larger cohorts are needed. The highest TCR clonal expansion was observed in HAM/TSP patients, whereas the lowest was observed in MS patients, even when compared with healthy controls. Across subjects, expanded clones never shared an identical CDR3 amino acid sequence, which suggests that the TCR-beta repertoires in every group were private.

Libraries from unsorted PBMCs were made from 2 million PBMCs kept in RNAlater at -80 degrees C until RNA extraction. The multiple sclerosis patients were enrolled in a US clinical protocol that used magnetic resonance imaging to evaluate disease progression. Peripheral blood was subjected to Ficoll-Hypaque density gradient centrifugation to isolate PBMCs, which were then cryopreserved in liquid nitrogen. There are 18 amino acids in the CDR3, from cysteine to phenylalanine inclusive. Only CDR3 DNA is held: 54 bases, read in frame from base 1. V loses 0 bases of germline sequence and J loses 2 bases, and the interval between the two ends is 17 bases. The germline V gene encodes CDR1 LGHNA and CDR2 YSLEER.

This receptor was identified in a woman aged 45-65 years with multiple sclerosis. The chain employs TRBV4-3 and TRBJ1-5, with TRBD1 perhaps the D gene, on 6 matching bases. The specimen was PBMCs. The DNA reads TGCGCCAGCAGCCAAGATTTTGAGGTCGGGGGCGGCAATCAGCCCCAGCATTTT. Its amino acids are CASSQDFEVGGGNQPQHF.